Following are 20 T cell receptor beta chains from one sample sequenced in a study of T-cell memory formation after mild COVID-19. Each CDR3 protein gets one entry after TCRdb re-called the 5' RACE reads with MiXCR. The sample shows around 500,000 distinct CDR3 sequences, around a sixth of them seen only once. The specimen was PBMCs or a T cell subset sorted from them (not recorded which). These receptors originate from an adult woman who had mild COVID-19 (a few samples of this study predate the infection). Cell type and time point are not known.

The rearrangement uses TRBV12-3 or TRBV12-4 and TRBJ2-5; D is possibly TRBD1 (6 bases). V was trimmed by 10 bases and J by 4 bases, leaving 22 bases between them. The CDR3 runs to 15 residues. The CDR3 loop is CATNTKGDKGETQYF. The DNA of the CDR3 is TGTGCCACCAACACGAAGGGGGACAAGGGAGAGACCCAGTACTTC.

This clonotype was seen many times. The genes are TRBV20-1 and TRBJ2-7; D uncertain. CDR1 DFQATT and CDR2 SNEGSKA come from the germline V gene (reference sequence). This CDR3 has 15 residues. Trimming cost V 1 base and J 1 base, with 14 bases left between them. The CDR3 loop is CSARARAGVSYEQYF. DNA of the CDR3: TGCAGTGCTAGAGCTCGCGCTGGAGTTTCCTACGAGCAGTACTTC.

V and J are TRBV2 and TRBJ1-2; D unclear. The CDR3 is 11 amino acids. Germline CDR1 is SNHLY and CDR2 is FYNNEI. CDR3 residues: CGWAANYGYTF. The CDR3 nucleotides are TGTGGATGGGCAGCGAACTATGGCTACACCTTC.

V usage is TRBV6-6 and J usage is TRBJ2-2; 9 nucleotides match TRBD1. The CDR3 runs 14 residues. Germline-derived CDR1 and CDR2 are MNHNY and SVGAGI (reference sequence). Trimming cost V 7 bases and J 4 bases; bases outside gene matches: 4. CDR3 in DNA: TGTGCCAGCAAACAGGGGGCATTCACCGGGGAGCTGTTTTTT. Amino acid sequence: CASKQGAFTGELFF.

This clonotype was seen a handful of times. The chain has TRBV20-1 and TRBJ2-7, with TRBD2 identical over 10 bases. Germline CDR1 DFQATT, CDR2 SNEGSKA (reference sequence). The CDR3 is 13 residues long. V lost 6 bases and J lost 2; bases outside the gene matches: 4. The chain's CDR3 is CSARLAGTYEQYF. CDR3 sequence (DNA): TGCAGTGCCCGACTAGCGGGTACCTACGAGCAGTACTTC.

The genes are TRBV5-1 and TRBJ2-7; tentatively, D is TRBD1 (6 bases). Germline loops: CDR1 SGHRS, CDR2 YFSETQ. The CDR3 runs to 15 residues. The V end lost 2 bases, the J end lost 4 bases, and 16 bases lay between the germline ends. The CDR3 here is CASSFTGLLGYEQYF. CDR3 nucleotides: TGCGCCAGCAGCTTCACAGGGCTACTTGGTTACGAGCAGTACTTC.

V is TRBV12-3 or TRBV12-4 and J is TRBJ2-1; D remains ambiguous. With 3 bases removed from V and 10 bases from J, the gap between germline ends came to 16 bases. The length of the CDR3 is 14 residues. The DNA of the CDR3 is TGTGCCAGCAGTTTCGAGACCCCCTCCGAGGAGCAGTTCTTC. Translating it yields CASSFETPSEEQFF.

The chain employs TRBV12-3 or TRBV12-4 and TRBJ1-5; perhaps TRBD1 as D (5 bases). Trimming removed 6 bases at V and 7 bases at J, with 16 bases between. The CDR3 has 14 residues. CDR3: CASRAEQGRQPQHF. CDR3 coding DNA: TGTGCCAGCAGGGCTGAGCAGGGCAGACAGCCCCAGCATTTT.

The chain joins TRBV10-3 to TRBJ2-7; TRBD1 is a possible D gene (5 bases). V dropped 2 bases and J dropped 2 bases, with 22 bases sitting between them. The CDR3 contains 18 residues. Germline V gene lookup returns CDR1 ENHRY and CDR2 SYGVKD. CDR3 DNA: TGTGCCATCAGTGAGGCAACGAATCGGGCAGGGAAAGCCTACGAGCAGTACTTC. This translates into CAISEATNRAGKAYEQYF.

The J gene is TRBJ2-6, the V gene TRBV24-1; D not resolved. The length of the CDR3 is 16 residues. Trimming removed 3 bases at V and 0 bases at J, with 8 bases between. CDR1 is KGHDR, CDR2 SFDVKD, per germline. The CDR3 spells CATSDTSHSGANVLTF. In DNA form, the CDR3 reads TGTGCCACCAGTGATACCAGTCACTCTGGGGCCAACGTCCTGACTTTC.

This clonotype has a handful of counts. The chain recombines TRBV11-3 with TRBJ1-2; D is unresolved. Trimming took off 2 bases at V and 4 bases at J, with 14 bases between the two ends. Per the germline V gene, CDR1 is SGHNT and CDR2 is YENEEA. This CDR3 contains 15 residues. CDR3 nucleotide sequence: TGTGCCAGCAGCTTAAACCCCGGTGGGATCTATGGCTACACCTTC. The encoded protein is CASSLNPGGIYGYTF. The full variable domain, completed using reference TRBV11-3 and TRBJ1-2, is EAGVVQSPRYKIIEKKQPVAFWCNPISGHNTLYWYLQNLGQGPELLIRYENEEAVDDSQLPKDRFSAERLKGVDSTLKIQPAELGDSAVYLCASSLNPGGIYGYTFGSGTRLTVV.

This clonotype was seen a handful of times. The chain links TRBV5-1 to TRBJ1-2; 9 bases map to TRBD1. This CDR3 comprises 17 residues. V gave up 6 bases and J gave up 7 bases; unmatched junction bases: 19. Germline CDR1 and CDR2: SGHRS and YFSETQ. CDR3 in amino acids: CASTSGTGNVVRRGYTF. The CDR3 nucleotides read TGCGCCAGCACCTCCGGGACAGGGAATGTTGTGAGACGTGGCTACACCTTC.

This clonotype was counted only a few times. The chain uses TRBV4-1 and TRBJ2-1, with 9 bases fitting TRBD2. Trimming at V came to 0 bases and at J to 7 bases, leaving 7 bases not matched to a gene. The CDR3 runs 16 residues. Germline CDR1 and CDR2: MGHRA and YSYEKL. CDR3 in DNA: TGCGCCAGCAGCCAAGATGGCGGGGGGGCCGTTAATGAGCAGTTCTTC. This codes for CASSQDGGGAVNEQFF.

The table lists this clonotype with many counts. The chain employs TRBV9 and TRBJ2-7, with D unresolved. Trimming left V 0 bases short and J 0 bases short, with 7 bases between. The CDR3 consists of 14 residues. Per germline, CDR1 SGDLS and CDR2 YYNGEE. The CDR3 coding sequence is TGTGCCAGCAGCGTAGGCGGTAGCTCCTACGAGCAGTACTTC. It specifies CASSVGGSSYEQYF. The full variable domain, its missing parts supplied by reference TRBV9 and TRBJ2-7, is DSGVTQTPKHLITATGQRVTLRCSPRSGDLSVYWYQQSLDQGLQFLIQYYNGEERAKGNILERFSAQQFPDLHSELNLSSLELGDSALYFCASSVGGSSYEQYFGPGTRLTVT.

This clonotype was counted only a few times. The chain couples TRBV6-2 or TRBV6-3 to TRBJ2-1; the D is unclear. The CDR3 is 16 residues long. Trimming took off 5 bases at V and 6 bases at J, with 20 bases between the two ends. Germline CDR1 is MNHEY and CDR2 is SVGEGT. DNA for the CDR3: TGTGCCAGCAGTCAGGCCCCAGCCGGCGCGTCCAATGAGCAGTTCTTC. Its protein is CASSQAPAGASNEQFF.

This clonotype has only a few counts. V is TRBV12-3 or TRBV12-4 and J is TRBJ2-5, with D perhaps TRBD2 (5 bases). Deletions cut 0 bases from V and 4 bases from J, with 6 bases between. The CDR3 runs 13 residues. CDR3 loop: CASSLAAVETQYF. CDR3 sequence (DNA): TGTGCCAGCAGTTTAGCAGCGGTAGAGACCCAGTACTTC.

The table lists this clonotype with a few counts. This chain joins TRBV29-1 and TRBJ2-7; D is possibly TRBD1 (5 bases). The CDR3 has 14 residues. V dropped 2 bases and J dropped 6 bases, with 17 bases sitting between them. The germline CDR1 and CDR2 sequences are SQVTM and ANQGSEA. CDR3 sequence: CSVEPPGPYREQYF. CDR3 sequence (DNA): TGCAGCGTTGAACCGCCAGGGCCGTACCGCGAGCAGTACTTC.

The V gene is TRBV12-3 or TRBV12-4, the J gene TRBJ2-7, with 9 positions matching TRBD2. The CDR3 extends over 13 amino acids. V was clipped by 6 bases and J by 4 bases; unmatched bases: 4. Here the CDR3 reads CASSKLAGYEQYF. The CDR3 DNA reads TGTGCCAGCAGCAAACTAGCGGGTTACGAGCAGTACTTC.

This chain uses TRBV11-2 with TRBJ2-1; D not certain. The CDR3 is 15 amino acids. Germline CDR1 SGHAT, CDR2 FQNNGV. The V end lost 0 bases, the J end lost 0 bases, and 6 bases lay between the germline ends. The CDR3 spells CASSLEAFSYNEQFF. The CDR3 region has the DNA TGTGCCAGCAGCTTAGAAGCGTTCTCCTACAATGAGCAGTTCTTC. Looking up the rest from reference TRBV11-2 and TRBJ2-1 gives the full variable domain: EAGVAQSPRYKIIEKRQSVAFWCNPISGHATLYWYQQILGQGPKLLIQFQNNGVVDDSQLPKDRFSAERLKGVDSTLKIQPAKLEDSAVYLCASSLEAFSYNEQFFGPGTRLTVL.

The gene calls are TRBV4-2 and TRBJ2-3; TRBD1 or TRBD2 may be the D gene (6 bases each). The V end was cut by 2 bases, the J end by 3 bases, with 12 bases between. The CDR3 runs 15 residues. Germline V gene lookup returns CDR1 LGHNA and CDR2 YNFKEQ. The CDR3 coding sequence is TGTGCCAGCAGCCAACGACTAGGGGGAACAGATACGCAGTATTTT. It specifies CASSQRLGGTDTQYF.